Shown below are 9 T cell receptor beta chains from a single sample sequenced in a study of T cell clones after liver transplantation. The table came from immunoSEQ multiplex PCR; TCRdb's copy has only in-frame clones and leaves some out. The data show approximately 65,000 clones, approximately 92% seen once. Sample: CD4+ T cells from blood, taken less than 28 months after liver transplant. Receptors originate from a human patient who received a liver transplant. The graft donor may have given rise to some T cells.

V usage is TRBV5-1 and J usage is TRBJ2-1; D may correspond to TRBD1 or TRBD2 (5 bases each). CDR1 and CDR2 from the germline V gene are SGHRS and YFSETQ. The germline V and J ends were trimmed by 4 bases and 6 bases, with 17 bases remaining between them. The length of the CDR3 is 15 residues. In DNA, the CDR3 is TGCGCCAGCAGCCCAGGGACGGAGAGTGGCAATGAGCAGTTCTTC. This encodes CASSPGTESGNEQFF.

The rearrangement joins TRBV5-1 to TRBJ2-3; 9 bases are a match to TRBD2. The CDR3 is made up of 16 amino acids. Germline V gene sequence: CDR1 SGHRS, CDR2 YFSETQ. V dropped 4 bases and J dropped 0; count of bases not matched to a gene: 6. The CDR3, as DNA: TGCGCCAGCAGCACGGGGACTAGCTCTAGCACAGATACGCAGTATTTT. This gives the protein CASSTGTSSSTDTQYF.

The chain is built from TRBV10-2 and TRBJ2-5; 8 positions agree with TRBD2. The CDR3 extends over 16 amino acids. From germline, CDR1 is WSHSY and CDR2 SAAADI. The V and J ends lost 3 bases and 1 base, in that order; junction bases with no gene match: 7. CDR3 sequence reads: CASSDPSGSLQETQYF. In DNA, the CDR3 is TGCGCCAGCAGTGATCCAAGCGGGAGCCTCCAAGAGACCCAGTACTTC.

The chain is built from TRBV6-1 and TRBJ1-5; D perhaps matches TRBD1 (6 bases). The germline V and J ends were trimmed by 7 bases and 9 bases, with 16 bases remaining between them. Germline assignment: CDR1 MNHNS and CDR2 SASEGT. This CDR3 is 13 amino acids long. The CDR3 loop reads CASKAAGDRPQHF. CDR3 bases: TGTGCCAGCAAGGCGGCAGGGGATCGGCCCCAGCATTTT.

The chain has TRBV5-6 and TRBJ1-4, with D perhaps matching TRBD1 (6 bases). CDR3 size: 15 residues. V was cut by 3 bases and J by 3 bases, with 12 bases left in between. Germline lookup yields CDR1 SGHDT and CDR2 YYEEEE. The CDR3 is CASSWGQGANEKLFF. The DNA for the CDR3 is TGTGCCAGCAGCTGGGGGCAGGGAGCTAATGAAAAACTGTTTTTT.

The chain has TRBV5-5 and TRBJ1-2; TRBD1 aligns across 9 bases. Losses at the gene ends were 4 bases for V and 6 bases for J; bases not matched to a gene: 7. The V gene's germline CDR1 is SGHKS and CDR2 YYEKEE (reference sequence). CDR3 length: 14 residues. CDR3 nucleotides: TGTGCCAGCAGCCGAACAGGGGGCCGGGATGGCTACACCTTC. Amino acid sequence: CASSRTGGRDGYTF.

The CDR3 sequence is CSVHESSTEAFF. CDR3 coding DNA: TGCAGCGTTCATGAGTCGAGCACTGAAGCTTTCTTT. The rearrangement uses TRBV29-1 and TRBJ1-1; no clear D gene. From germline, CDR1 is SQVTM and CDR2 ANQGSEA. V lost 5 bases, J lost 4 bases, and 11 bases lay in between. The CDR3 runs 12 residues.

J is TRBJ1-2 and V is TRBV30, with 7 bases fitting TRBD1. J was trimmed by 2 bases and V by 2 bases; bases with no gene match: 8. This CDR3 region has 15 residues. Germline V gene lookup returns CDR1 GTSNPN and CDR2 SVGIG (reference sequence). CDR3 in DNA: TGTGCCTGGAGTAGAACCGGGACAGTAAACTATGGCTACACCTTC. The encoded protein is CAWSRTGTVNYGYTF.

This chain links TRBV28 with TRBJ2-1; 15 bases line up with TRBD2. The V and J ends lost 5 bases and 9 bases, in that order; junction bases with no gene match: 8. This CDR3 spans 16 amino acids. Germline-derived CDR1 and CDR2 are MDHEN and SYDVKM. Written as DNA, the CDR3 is TGTGCCAGCAGTACCCCGGGACTAGCGGGAGGCGGTGAGCAGTTCTTC. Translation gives CASSTPGLAGGGEQFF.